One and the same sample provided the 14 T cell receptor beta chains below, sequenced in a study of radiotherapy plus CTLA-4 blockade in lung cancer. Only in-frame clones appear in the TCRdb table, and some are missing; sequencing was by immunoSEQ multiplex PCR. The profile shows tens of thousands of clones, around 69% of them singletons. Source: peripheral blood, taken from a patient treated with radiotherapy plus ipilimumab. The origin of the receptors is a human donor with non-small cell lung cancer who had stable disease on radiotherapy plus ipilimumab.

The CDR3 DNA reads as TGTGCCAGCTGGCCCCAGGGGTACACTGAAGCTTTCTTT. The encoded protein is CASWPQGYTEAFF. This chain joins TRBV6-1 and TRBJ1-1; tentatively, D is TRBD1 (6 bases). Germline V gene lookup returns CDR1 MNHNS and CDR2 SASEGT. The germline V and J ends were trimmed by 8 bases and 3 bases, with 13 bases remaining between them. The CDR3 is 13 amino acids.

The chain's CDR3 is CASSSGTGGRSNEKLFF. CDR3 DNA sequence: TGCGCCAGCAGCTCCGGGACAGGGGGACGGAGTAATGAAAAACTGTTTTTT. The chain recombines TRBV5-1 with TRBJ1-4, with 11 bases matching TRBD1. V lost 3 bases to trimming and J lost 4 bases; unmatched junction nucleotides: 8. Per germline, CDR1 SGHRS and CDR2 YFSETQ. The CDR3 covers 17 residues.

CDR3 nucleotide sequence: TGTGCCAGCAGCTTACTAGCGGGGGGACGGGAGACCCAGTACTTC. Translated, it gives CASSLLAGGRETQYF. The V gene is TRBV11-3, the J gene TRBJ2-5, with TRBD2 matching 11 bases. This CDR3 has 15 amino acids. CDR1 and CDR2 (germline): SGHNT, YENEEA. With 2 bases clipped from V and 5 bases from J, the junction kept 4 bases outside the gene matches.

V gene TRBV4-1 combines with J gene TRBJ2-5, with D tentatively TRBD1 (6 bases). Trimming took off 4 bases at V and 4 bases at J, with 10 bases between the two ends. This CDR3 is 13 amino acids long. Per germline, CDR1 MGHRA and CDR2 YSYEKL. The CDR3: CASSLQGRETQYF. The CDR3 DNA reads TGCGCCAGCAGCCTACAGGGACGAGAGACCCAGTACTTC.

Only a few counts were recorded for this clone. V usage is TRBV5-1 and J usage is TRBJ2-3; D is uncertain. The CDR3 totals 14 residues. CDR1 and CDR2 from the germline V gene are SGHRS and YFSETQ. The V and J ends lost 4 bases and 3 bases respectively, with 12 bases between them. CDR3 in amino acids: CASSRSKETDTQYF. The CDR3 DNA reads as TGCGCCAGCAGCCGTAGCAAGGAGACAGATACGCAGTATTTT.

The chain uses TRBV5-1 and TRBJ1-1, with D uncertain. V lost 6 bases, J lost 0 bases, and 12 bases lay in between. From germline, CDR1 is SGHRS and CDR2 YFSETQ. The CDR3 loop spans 14 amino acids. The CDR3 DNA is TGCGCCAGCACCCGGGCCGGGTTGAACACTGAAGCTTTCTTT. This translates into CASTRAGLNTEAFF.

Points on this clone: In the same sample, other DNA sequences code for this CDR3. The chain uses TRBV30 and TRBJ1-5; D is unresolved. Germline V gene sequence: CDR1 GTSNPN, CDR2 SVGIG (reference sequence). V dropped 4 bases and J dropped 1 base, with 8 bases sitting between them. The CDR3 sequence is 13 residues long. As DNA, the CDR3 is TGTGCCTGGACCTTGGACAGCAATCAGCCCCAGCATTTT. Protein sequence: CAWTLDSNQPQHF.

J is TRBJ2-5 and V is TRBV5-8, with 14 bases matching TRBD2. The J segment lost 5 bases and the V segment lost 5 bases, leaving 5 bases of the junction unmatched. The CDR3 contains 15 residues. The germline gives CDR1 SGHTS, CDR2 YDEGEE. This CDR3 reads CASRTSGGAWETQYF. The CDR3 DNA sequence: TGTGCCAGCAGGACTAGCGGGGGGGCATGGGAGACCCAGTACTTC.

The rearrangement links TRBV29-1 to TRBJ1-2; tentatively, D is TRBD1 (5 bases). Germline CDR1 SQVTM, CDR2 ANQGSEA. Trimming removed 4 bases at V and 1 base at J, with 10 bases between. The CDR3 is made up of 13 amino acids. Here the CDR3 reads CSVVGRSNYGYTF. The DNA of the CDR3 is TGCAGCGTTGTGGGACGGAGTAACTATGGCTACACCTTC.

The rearrangement joins TRBV28 to TRBJ1-2, with no clear D. This CDR3 region has 15 residues. In germline, CDR1 is MDHEN, CDR2 SYDVKM. The germline V and J ends were trimmed by 2 bases and 4 bases, with 14 bases remaining between them. CDR3 region: CASSLGSLKTYGYTF. The CDR3 DNA sequence: TGTGCCAGCAGTTTAGGCTCCCTCAAGACCTATGGCTACACCTTC.

The chain uses TRBV5-8 and TRBJ2-3; D is uncertain. The V gene's germline CDR1 is SGHTS and CDR2 YDEGEE. Trimming stripped 5 bases from V and 3 bases from J, with 16 bases between. The length of the CDR3 is 15 residues. The CDR3 protein is CASRDIEGLTDTQYF. CDR3 DNA: TGTGCCAGCAGGGATATTGAAGGGCTAACAGATACGCAGTATTTT.

The CDR3 loop reads CAISEEGLSGNTIYF. The CDR3 bases are TGTGCCATCAGTGAGGAGGGGTTGTCTGGAAACACCATATATTTT. The chain is built from TRBV10-3 and TRBJ1-3, with D tentatively TRBD1 (5 bases). The germline gives CDR1 ENHRY, CDR2 SYGVKD. With 2 bases removed from V and 1 base from J, the gap between germline ends came to 9 bases. The CDR3 has 15 amino acids.

V gene TRBV10-2 combines with J gene TRBJ1-6, with D unclear. Trimming pared 6 bases from V and 7 bases from J, leaving 10 bases between. Germline V gene sequence: CDR1 WSHSY, CDR2 SAAADI. The CDR3 extends over 13 amino acids. The CDR3 here is CASRDGYNSPLHF. In DNA form, the CDR3 reads TGCGCCAGCAGGGACGGATACAATTCACCCCTCCACTTT.

The rearrangement links TRBV6-5 to TRBJ1-5; D perhaps matches TRBD1 (5 bases). The V gene lost 6 bases and the J gene lost 4 bases, with 13 bases spanning the gap. CDR1 and CDR2 (germline): MNHEY, SVGAGI. This CDR3 has 14 amino acids. In DNA, the CDR3 is TGTGCCAGCAGGGCTACAGGCTTGAATCAGCCCCAGCATTTT. Protein sequence: CASRATGLNQPQHF.